A single sample gave rise to the 9 T cell receptor beta chains below, sequenced in a study of blood T cell repertoires in COVID-19. Here immunoSEQ multiplex PCR was the method, and the copy in TCRdb shows in-frame clones only, minus some. The sample lists about 14,000 clones, around 91% seen once, with 8.1% in the top ten. Sample: peripheral blood. These TCRs come from a human donor in a cohort sampled during active COVID-19.

Only a few counts were recorded for this clone. The genes are TRBV27 and TRBJ1-1, with TRBD1 matching 10 bases. CDR1 is MNHEY, CDR2 SMNVEV, per germline (reference sequence). J lost 6 bases, V lost 6 bases, and 7 bases had no gene match. This CDR3 contains 14 residues. The CDR3 here is CASRKTGGAAEAFF. CDR3 DNA sequence: TGTGCCAGCAGAAAGACAGGGGGCGCCGCTGAAGCTTTCTTT.

This chain uses TRBV7-8 with TRBJ2-3, with D tentatively TRBD2 (5 bases). Looked up from germline, CDR1 is SGHVS and CDR2 is FQNEAQ. The V and J ends lost 5 bases and 5 bases respectively, with 14 bases between them. The CDR3 sequence is 14 residues long. The DNA of the CDR3 is TGTGCCAGCAGCCCAGCGATAGGGAGAGATACGCAGTATTTT. Translated, it gives CASSPAIGRDTQYF.

The V call is TRBV7-6, the J call TRBJ2-2; 11 nucleotides match TRBD2. V shed 5 bases, J shed 2 bases, and the junction held 7 bases outside the gene matches. CDR3 length equals 17 residues. Germline V gives CDR1 SGHVS, CDR2 FNYEAQ. CDR3 in amino acids: CASSDSGTSGNTGELFF. CDR3 DNA sequence: TGTGCCAGCAGCGACTCCGGGACTAGCGGAAACACCGGGGAGCTGTTTTTT.

The rearrangement joins TRBV19 to TRBJ1-1; a weak D match, TRBD1 (5 bases). CDR1 LNHDA and CDR2 SQIVND come from the germline V gene (reference sequence). The CDR3 contains 14 residues. V lost 5 bases to trimming and J lost 3 bases, with 13 bases between them. The CDR3 sequence: CASSGRVADTEAFF. The CDR3, as DNA: TGTGCCAGTAGTGGCAGGGTTGCGGACACTGAAGCTTTCTTT.

The rearrangement uses TRBV4-2 and TRBJ2-7; 8 bases agree with TRBD2. The germline V gene has CDR1 LGHNA and CDR2 YNFKEQ. J lost 0 bases, V lost 1 base, and 2 bases had no gene match. CDR3 length equals 15 residues. CDR3 coding DNA: TGTGCCAGCAGCCAAGCGGGAGGGCCCTCCTACGAGCAGTACTTC. It encodes CASSQAGGPSYEQYF.

The chain recombines TRBV6-5 with TRBJ2-7; 7 positions agree with TRBD1. The CDR3 is made up of 14 amino acids. From germline, CDR1 is MNHEY and CDR2 SVGAGI. The trim removed 7 bases at V and 0 bases at J, leaving 6 bases unmatched. The CDR3: CASKPDRNSYEQYF. DNA of the CDR3: TGTGCCAGCAAGCCGGACAGGAACTCCTACGAGCAGTACTTC.

This chain's CDR3 is CASSEPPSGGNSPLHF. The CDR3 region has the DNA TGCGCCAGCAGTGAACCTCCGAGCGGGGGGAATTCACCCCTCCACTTT. J is TRBJ1-6 and V is TRBV10-2, with D possibly TRBD1 on 5 matching bases. V lost 3 bases, J lost 7 bases, and 16 bases lay in between. This CDR3 is 16 amino acids long. Germline V lookup: CDR1 WSHSY, CDR2 SAAADI.

This chain links TRBV7-9 with TRBJ2-7; 12 positions agree with TRBD2. Trimming cost V 5 bases and J 2 bases; bases outside gene matches: 1. Germline V gene data show CDR1 as SEHNR and CDR2 as FQNEAQ (reference sequence). The CDR3 is 14 residues long. The CDR3 sequence is CASSPSGRAYEQYF. The DNA of the CDR3 is TGTGCCAGCAGCCCTAGCGGGAGGGCCTACGAGCAGTACTTC.

The gene calls are TRBV6-6 and TRBJ2-3; 12 nucleotides line up with TRBD2. Per germline, CDR1 MNHNY and CDR2 SVGAGI (reference sequence). This CDR3 region has 17 residues. Trimming took 5 bases from V and 1 from J; bases not matched to a gene: 7. The CDR3, as DNA: TGTGCCAGCAGTCTCTCCTGGACTAGCGGGGGCACAGATACGCAGTATTTT. Protein: CASSLSWTSGGTDTQYF.